The rows below give T cell receptor beta chains drawn from one sample of a study of cytomegalovirus exposure and HLA in healthy donors. Produced via immunoSEQ multiplex PCR; TCRdb's table is partial and in-frame only. This sample has 150,000 or so clones; around 76% occur once, and the top ten carry roughly 1%. The sample taken for sequencing was PBMCs. The receptors derive from a woman aged 40 to 49 in good health and CMV-seronegative. CDR3s include the opening cysteine and the closing phenylalanine or tryptophan.

j_call v_call cdr3_aa
TRBJ1-2 TRBV7-9 CASSLAVAYGYTF
TRBJ1-2 TRBV7-9 CASSLRRGTGAHYGYTF
TRBJ2-1 TRBV5-1 CASSLSGRVDEQFF
TRBJ1-2 TRBV2 CASNDRGKGGYTF
TRBJ2-1 TRBV18 CASSPILTSEQFF
TRBJ1-1 TRBV19 CASSIPQDDEAFF
TRBJ1-2 TRBV18 CASSPDRGLDYGYTF
TRBJ2-5 TRBV19 CASSIFGTSGQETQYF
TRBJ2-7 TRBV5-8 CASSGGLIYSYEQYF
TRBJ1-2 TRBV6-6 CASSYRGTHGYTF
TRBJ1-4 TRBV9 CASSVDWRNEKLFF
TRBJ2-3 TRBV7-3 CASSLMGATDTQYF
TRBJ1-1 TRBV29-1 CSVLSRETEAFF
TRBJ1-4 TRBV29-1 CSVAGTGGRDEKLFF
TRBJ2-1 TRBV28 CASSFMLAGRNEQFF
TRBJ1-1 TRBV19 CASSIIGTGTMNTEAFF
TRBJ2-3 TRBV2 CASSEAGTGTDTQYF
TRBJ1-3 TRBV6-1 CASSPYSGNTIYF
TRBJ2-1 TRBV18 CASSPRQGTNEQFF
TRBJ2-3 TRBV7-3 CASSRSGDTQYF
TRBJ1-2 TRBV29-1 CSVEENYGYTF
TRBJ2-2 TRBV11-3 CASSLDQLALNTGELFF
TRBJ2-7 TRBV18 CASSPGQGLTYEQYF
TRBJ1-2 TRBV2 CASSEDRANYGYTF
TRBJ2-5 TRBV7-9 CASSIRAREQETQYF
TRBJ2-7 TRBV5-5 CASSLAGTGAYEQYF
TRBJ1-2 TRBV30 CAWSVRQALGYTF
TRBJ1-2 TRBV5-4 CASSGDSVYGYTF
TRBJ2-3 TRBV11-1 CASSSGGLAGVTDTQYF
TRBJ2-3 TRBV6-5 CASSYSDSAGDTQYF
TRBJ2-3 TRBV2 CASRGVRTDTQYF
TRBJ2-1 TRBV7-3 CASSLAGVGNEQFF
TRBJ2-1 TRBV27 CASRLGGSYNEQFF
TRBJ1-2 TRBV21-1 CASSKGTGGIGGYTF
TRBJ1-2 TRBV19 CASSFGTGSGYTF
TRBJ2-1 TRBV11-3 CASSLDSASPSGEQFF
TRBJ1-2 TRBV5-1 CASSLSPGAGRDYGYTF
TRBJ2-7 TRBV27 CASSLLGQAEQYF
TRBJ2-7 TRBV28 CASSSQALSYEQYF
TRBJ2-5 TRBV2 CASSRGLQETQYF
TRBJ2-7 TRBV6-6 CASRASGQSAYEQYF
TRBJ2-7 TRBV28 CASSLGGGKPYEQYF
TRBJ2-3 TRBV5-4 CASSLSGTTFTDTQYF
TRBJ1-1 TRBV29-1 CSVTGGGWNTEAFF
TRBJ1-1 TRBV11-3 CASSLPSPGGTEAFF
TRBJ1-2 TRBV9 CASSVAGTSNYGYTF
TRBJ2-7 TRBV18 CASSLTGWAYEQYF
TRBJ2-1 TRBV29-1 CSVPSGATYNEQFF
TRBJ2-2 TRBV6-5 CASSMTSWGTGELFF
TRBJ2-7 TRBV10-3 CASHPGTNDNEQYF
TRBJ1-1 TRBV27 CASSFHKPTGGAWNTEAFF
TRBJ1-1 TRBV19 CARGGQGNTEAFF
TRBJ2-1 TRBV11-3 CASSFGLAGGHEQFF
TRBJ2-2 TRBV28 CASCTIGTGELFF
TRBJ2-3 TRBV19 CASTSRSTDTQYF
TRBJ2-6 TRBV19 CASSMSGQGLLGSGANVLTF
TRBJ2-5 TRBV11-1 CASSVDRGETQYF
TRBJ2-5 TRBV19 CASSIQGRETQYF
TRBJ2-3 TRBV5-1 CASSFGTSGRTDTQYF
TRBJ2-1 TRBV10-3 CAINSGLAHNEQFF